Below are 21 T cell receptor beta chains sequenced from a single sample in a study of T cells in Graves' hyperthyroidism and ophthalmopathy. Using RNA transcripts as the source, TCR beta CDR3 regions were amplified. Initially, a first-round RT-PCR of the TCR CDR3 employed the HTBI primer set. MiXCR was run by TCRdb on the multiplex PCR reads, yielding one entry per CDR3 protein. The sample lists 620,000 or so distinct CDR3 sequences; approximately 15% were seen once. Sequenced material: blood. These receptors all come from a woman between 50 and 59 years old with Graves' ophthalmopathy.

The chain recombines TRBV12-3 or TRBV12-4 with TRBJ2-1; 9 bases are a match to TRBD2. The ends lost 3 bases at V and 10 bases at J; junction bases unmatched: 22. The length of the CDR3 is 19 residues. CDR3 residues: CASSLREGPWTSSTSEQFF. CDR3 DNA: TGTGCCAGCAGTTTGCGGGAGGGGCCTTGGACTAGCAGTACCTCGGAGCAGTTCTTC.

The sample holds many counts of this clonotype. The V and J genes are TRBV5-1 and TRBJ2-1; 9 positions match TRBD1. The junction had 9 bases not matched to a gene; V was cut back by 5 bases and J by 9 bases. Germline V gene lookup returns CDR1 SGHRS and CDR2 YFSETQ. The CDR3 sequence is 14 residues long. The chain's CDR3 is CASSPGTGRGEQFF. The CDR3 DNA sequence: TGCGCCAGCAGTCCCGGGACAGGGCGAGGTGAGCAGTTCTTC.

This clonotype was seen a few times. V and J are TRBV12-3 or TRBV12-4 and TRBJ1-4; no definite D call. The CDR3 has 12 residues. V gave up 7 bases and J gave up 10 bases, with 13 bases separating them. Written as DNA, the CDR3 is TGTGCCAGCACCCCGGAAGCAGGAAAACTGTTTTTT. This gives the protein CASTPEAGKLFF.

This clonotype was counted at least ten times. The V and J genes are TRBV7-3 and TRBJ1-1, with D perhaps TRBD1 (6 bases). V lost 2 bases, J lost 1 base, and 11 bases lay in between. The CDR3 totals 15 residues. The germline CDR1 and CDR2 sequences are SGHTA and FQGTGA. CDR3 protein: CASSLRGAGNTEAFF. CDR3 in DNA: TGTGCCAGCAGCTTACGGGGGGCAGGGAACACTGAAGCTTTCTTT.

In this sample, this clonotype turned up many times. The rearrangement uses TRBV7-3 and TRBJ2-1; 9 nucleotides agree with TRBD1. The trim removed 5 bases at V and 6 bases at J, leaving 8 bases unmatched. This CDR3 region has 15 residues. From germline, CDR1 is SGHTA and CDR2 FQGTGA. The CDR3 coding sequence is TGTGCCAGCAGCAGCCGGGACAGGGTCCTCAATGAGCAGTTCTTC. Amino acids: CASSSRDRVLNEQFF. Based on the CDR3 plus reference TRBV7-3 and TRBJ2-1, the full variable domain is GAGVSQTPSNKVTEKGKYVELRCDPISGHTALYWYRQSLGQGPEFLIYFQGTGAADDSGLPNDRFFAVRPEGSVSTLKIQRTERGDSAVYLCASSSRDRVLNEQFFGPGTRLTVL.

The CDR3 DNA follows: TGCGCCAGCAGCTTGGGAGGGTCGAGCGGGAGCTTTTACGAGCAGTACTTC. Its translation: CASSLGGSSGSFYEQYF. The rearrangement joins TRBV5-1 to TRBJ2-7; 8 nucleotides match TRBD2. The V gene's germline CDR1 is SGHRS and CDR2 YFSETQ. There are 17 residues in the CDR3. The J segment lost 4 bases and the V segment lost 0 bases, leaving 12 bases of the junction unmatched. The complete variable domain, with remaining parts taken from reference TRBV5-1 and TRBJ2-7, reads KAGVTQTPRYLIKTRGQQVTLSCSPISGHRSVSWYQQTPGQGLQFLFEYFSETQRNKGNFPGRFSGRQFSNSRSEMNVSTLELGDSALYLCASSLGGSSGSFYEQYFGPGTRLTVT.

This clonotype appeared many times. The rearrangement joins TRBV9 to TRBJ1-6; D possibly corresponds to TRBD1 (5 bases). CDR3 length: 15 amino acids. From germline, CDR1 is SGDLS and CDR2 YYNGEE. Trimming pared 1 base from V and 4 bases from J, leaving 9 bases between. CDR3: CASSVSTDYNSPLHF. The DNA of the CDR3 is TGTGCCAGCAGCGTATCGACAGATTATAATTCACCCCTCCACTTT.

The rearrangement uses TRBV19 and TRBJ1-2; TRBD1 is a possible D gene (6 bases). The CDR3 extends over 15 amino acids. Germline values: CDR1 LNHDA, CDR2 SQIVND (reference sequence). V gave up 7 bases and J gave up 2 bases, with 17 bases separating them. The CDR3: CASTEQGTKNYGYTF. The CDR3 DNA sequence: TGTGCCAGTACCGAACAGGGTACGAAAAACTATGGCTACACCTTC.

A few counts support this clonotype. The chain employs TRBV7-2 and TRBJ1-4, with D unresolved. Trimming took off 5 bases at V and 5 bases at J, with 9 bases between the two ends. The CDR3 runs 13 residues. From germline, CDR1 is SGHTA and CDR2 FQGNSA. CDR3 sequence (DNA): TGTGCCAGCAGCATGTTCCCCAATGAAAAACTGTTTTTT. Its protein is CASSMFPNEKLFF.

This clonotype came up a few times. The rearrangement joins TRBV20-1 to TRBJ1-5; maybe TRBD1 (5 bases). The germline gives CDR1 DFQATT, CDR2 SNEGSKA (reference sequence). V dropped 3 bases and J dropped 4 bases, with 19 bases sitting between them. This CDR3 has 16 amino acids. CDR3 protein: CSARVNGGVGNQPQHF. CDR3 nucleotides: TGCAGTGCTAGGGTAAACGGGGGGGTGGGTAATCAGCCCCAGCATTTT.

The sample holds a few counts of this clonotype. The V call is TRBV19, the J call TRBJ2-3; 7 bases map to TRBD1. The CDR3 runs to 15 residues. The J segment lost 2 bases and the V segment lost 3 bases, leaving 5 bases of the junction unmatched. From germline, CDR1 is LNHDA and CDR2 SQIVND (reference sequence). The DNA of the CDR3 is TGTGCCAGTAGTATCAGACAGGGTAACACAGATACGCAGTATTTT. This gives the protein CASSIRQGNTDTQYF.

The DNA for the CDR3 is TGTGCCAGCAGTCCTCAGGGGGCTTTCAGCACTGAAGCTTTCTTT. Translating it yields CASSPQGAFSTEAFF. This chain connects TRBV27 to TRBJ1-1; 8 bases are shared with TRBD1. Germline V gives CDR1 MNHEY, CDR2 SMNVEV (reference sequence). The junction had 9 bases not matched to a gene; V was cut back by 5 bases and J by 4 bases. This CDR3 is 15 amino acids long.

This clonotype has at least ten counts. This chain uses TRBV6-1 with TRBJ2-7, with TRBD2 matching 8 bases. Germline V lookup: CDR1 MNHNS, CDR2 SASEGT. This CDR3 region has 15 residues. Trimming at V came to 6 bases and at J to 0 bases, leaving 7 bases not matched to a gene. In DNA, the CDR3 is TGTGCCAGCAGGGAGAGCGGGAGCCGCTCCTACGAGCAGTACTTC. Translating it yields CASRESGSRSYEQYF.

This clonotype was seen many times. This chain uses TRBV7-9 with TRBJ2-1; D possibly matches TRBD1 or TRBD2 (5 bases each). Germline V gene lookup returns CDR1 SEHNR and CDR2 FQNEAQ (reference sequence). The CDR3 is 14 residues long. V lost 10 bases and J lost 5, with 18 bases in between. CDR3 region: CATVRTGTNNEQFF. The DNA of the CDR3 is TGTGCCACTGTTCGGACCGGGACCAACAATGAGCAGTTCTTC.

Worth noting for this clonotype: A much larger clone lies a single base off, so this may be a read error. The chain links TRBV5-1 to TRBJ2-3; D not certain. The V end was cut by 4 bases, the J end by 1 base, with 13 bases between. The V gene's germline CDR1 is SGHRS and CDR2 YFSETQ. The CDR3 consists of 15 residues. The CDR3 region is CASSPAQCGTDTQYF. The CDR3 DNA is TGCGCCAGCAGCCCTGCACAGTGTGGCACAGATACGCAGTATTTT.

The chain has TRBV5-6 and TRBJ2-2, with 7 bases identical to TRBD1. Germline CDR1 is SGHDT and CDR2 is YYEEEE. Trimming at V came to 3 bases and at J to 0 bases, leaving 2 bases not matched to a gene. The CDR3 runs 15 residues. CDR3 residues: CASSWDSSNTGELFF. The CDR3 DNA is TGTGCCAGCAGCTGGGACAGTTCGAACACCGGGGAGCTGTTTTTT.

This clonotype has a handful of counts. The chain carries TRBV6-1 and TRBJ2-7; the D gene is possibly TRBD2 (5 bases). There are 15 residues in the CDR3. Germline loops: CDR1 MNHNS, CDR2 SASEGT. The ends were cut back, 5 bases at V and 0 bases at J, with 14 bases in the middle. CDR3 loop: CASSPTVGSSYEQYF. DNA of the CDR3: TGTGCCAGCAGTCCCACAGTGGGGAGCTCCTACGAGCAGTACTTC.

Many counts were recorded for this clonotype. This chain uses TRBV3-1 with TRBJ1-1; D unresolved. In germline, CDR1 is LGHDT, CDR2 YNNKEL (reference sequence). The CDR3 length is 13 residues. V lost 0 bases, J lost 5 bases, and 7 bases lay in between. CDR3 sequence: CASSQDTKTEAFF. The CDR3 DNA reads as TGTGCCAGCAGCCAAGATACCAAGACTGAAGCTTTCTTT.

This clonotype was seen only a few times. The chain is built from TRBV4-3 and TRBJ2-2; D call uncertain. Germline assignment: CDR1 LGHNA and CDR2 YSLEER. This CDR3 has 14 residues. Trimming removed 6 bases from V and 1 base from J, with 9 bases in between. Written as DNA, the CDR3 is TGCGCCAGCAGATCGGACGGGAACACCGGGGAGCTGTTTTTT. This sequence encodes CASRSDGNTGELFF.

This clonotype was counted ten times or more. The V call is TRBV7-9, the J call TRBJ1-1; D is unclear. The V gene's germline CDR1 is SEHNR and CDR2 FQNEAQ (reference sequence). Trimming left V 5 bases short and J 8 bases short, with 12 bases between. The CDR3 covers 12 residues. CDR3 nucleotide sequence: TGTGCCAGCAGCGGAGAGCGGCGGGAAGCTTTCTTT. Protein: CASSGERREAFF.

A word on this clonotype: This may be a read error, as it is one base from a much larger clone. The chain recombines TRBV6-2 or TRBV6-3 with TRBJ2-1; 10 positions match TRBD2. This CDR3 is 15 amino acids long. Germline V gene sequence: CDR1 MNHEY, CDR2 SVGEGT. This chain's CDR3 is CASRQLAGKHNKQFF. The CDR3 DNA follows: TGTGCCAGCAGGCAACTAGCGGGGAAACACAATAAGCAGTTCTTC.